Below are 30 T cell receptor beta chains sequenced from a single sample in a study of cytomegalovirus exposure and HLA in healthy donors. PCR amplification relied on 60 Vbeta primers (plus 13 Jbeta primers). Method: immunoSEQ multiplex PCR; TCRdb's copy keeps in-frame clones and lacks some. Seen here are some 180,000 clones, 85% observed once, and the top ten hold around 2.3%. Sequenced sample: PBMCs. These TCRs come from a woman in her fifties or sixties in good health and CMV-seronegative.

This chain links TRBV30 with TRBJ2-2; D not resolved. This CDR3 spans 13 amino acids. Germline V gene lookup returns CDR1 GTSNPN and CDR2 SVGIG (reference sequence). Trimming stripped 0 bases from V and 4 bases from J, with 6 bases between. The CDR3 DNA reads TGTGCCTGGAGTGTACTGAGCACCGGGGAGCTGTTTTTT. The encoded protein is CAWSVLSTGELFF.

As DNA, the CDR3 is TGTGCCAGCAGCTACCCCCTAGGGGACTACGAGCAGTACTTC. Protein product: CASSYPLGDYEQYF. V usage is TRBV5-5 and J usage is TRBJ2-7, with D maybe TRBD1 (5 bases). Trimming shortened V by 3 bases and J by 3 bases, and 13 bases separated the two germline ends. The germline V gene has CDR1 SGHKS and CDR2 YYEKEE (reference sequence). This CDR3 is 14 amino acids long.

Turning to this clone: At one of its ends the junction is not consistent with the germline gene, which may arise from a read error. The chain carries TRBV2 and TRBJ2-5, with D unresolved. This CDR3 is built from 14 residues. Looked up from germline, CDR1 is SNHLY and CDR2 is FYNNEI. The CDR3 reads CASSAAQVGEAQYF. In DNA, the CDR3 is TGTGCCAGCAGTGCTGCGCAAGTCGGAGAGGCCCAGTACTTC. Supplemented by reference TRBV2 and TRBJ2-5, the full variable domain reads EPEVTQTPSHQVTQMGQEVILRCVPISNHLYFYWYRQILGQKVEFLVSFYNNEISEKSEIFDDQFSVERPDGSNFTLKIRSTKLEDSAMYFCASSAAQVGEAQYFGPGTRLLVL.

The V call is TRBV27, the J call TRBJ2-3, with D unresolved. CDR3 size: 16 residues. V lost 2 bases, J lost 0 bases, and 12 bases lay in between. Germline CDR1 is MNHEY and CDR2 is SMNVEV (reference sequence). The CDR3: CASSLRPGQSTDTQYF. The CDR3 DNA sequence: TGTGCCAGCAGTTTAAGACCGGGTCAAAGCACAGATACGCAGTATTTT.

This sequence joins TRBV5-1 and TRBJ1-2; maybe TRBD1 (5 bases). Trimming stripped 0 bases from V and 8 bases from J, with 14 bases between. This CDR3 contains 14 residues. Germline CDR1 is SGHRS and CDR2 is YFSETQ. CDR3 region: CASSLAEGVGGYTF. In nucleotides, the CDR3 is TGCGCCAGCAGCTTGGCCGAAGGGGTAGGAGGCTACACCTTC. The whole variable domain, filled in from reference TRBV5-1 and TRBJ1-2, reads KAGVTQTPRYLIKTRGQQVTLSCSPISGHRSVSWYQQTPGQGLQFLFEYFSETQRNKGNFPGRFSGRQFSNSRSEMNVSTLELGDSALYLCASSLAEGVGGYTFGSGTRLTVV.

The chain is built from TRBV7-9 and TRBJ2-3, with 8 positions matching TRBD2. Per the germline V gene, CDR1 is SEHNR and CDR2 is FQNEAQ (reference sequence). Trimming took 5 bases from V and 1 from J; bases not matched to a gene: 8. This CDR3 has 16 residues. CDR3 region: CASSPPGLGGTDTQYF. In DNA, the CDR3 is TGTGCCAGCAGCCCTCCGGGACTAGGTGGCACAGATACGCAGTATTTT.

This clone was detected a few times. This CDR3 reads CASSPRRATNEKLFF. The CDR3, as DNA: TGTGCCAGCAGCCCCAGGCGGGCAACTAATGAAAAACTGTTTTTT. The chain links TRBV7-2 to TRBJ1-4; no clear D. This CDR3 has 15 residues. With 5 bases removed from V and 0 bases from J, the gap between germline ends came to 10 bases. In germline, CDR1 is SGHTA, CDR2 FQGNSA.

The gene calls are TRBV27 and TRBJ1-5, with D possibly being TRBD1 (5 bases). Germline CDR1 MNHEY, CDR2 SMNVEV (reference sequence). CDR3 length: 14 amino acids. Trimming removed 4 bases from V and 6 bases from J, with 13 bases in between. CDR3 nucleotides: TGTGCCAGCAGTTGGGGGGGGAAGGGTCAGCCCCAGCATTTT. It is translated as CASSWGGKGQPQHF.

The V gene is TRBV6-5, the J gene TRBJ1-2, with TRBD1 as a possible D gene (6 bases). Germline CDR1 MNHEY, CDR2 SVGAGI. CDR3 length equals 12 residues. V lost 5 bases to trimming and J lost 8 bases, with 12 bases between them. The CDR3 region has the DNA TGTGCCAGCAGTAAACAGGGTTGGGGCTACACCTTC. Protein: CASSKQGWGYTF.

V and J are TRBV6-5 and TRBJ2-1, with 7 bases identical to TRBD2. From germline, CDR1 is MNHEY and CDR2 SVGAGI. This CDR3 has 14 amino acids. V shed 5 bases, J shed 6 bases, and the junction held 7 bases outside the gene matches. As DNA, the CDR3 is TGTGCCAGCAGTGGGAGGGCTAGCTCCAATGAGCAGTTCTTC. Residues: CASSGRASSNEQFF.

The rearrangement joins TRBV27 to TRBJ1-1; 8 positions agree with TRBD1. The trim removed 2 bases at V and 6 bases at J, leaving 8 bases unmatched. The V gene's germline CDR1 is MNHEY and CDR2 SMNVEV (reference sequence). The CDR3 loop spans 15 amino acids. CDR3 nucleotides: TGTGCCAGCAGTTTAAATAACAGGGGGAATGCTGAAGCTTTCTTT. Its protein product is CASSLNNRGNAEAFF.

The chain recombines TRBV28 with TRBJ2-5; 15 bases are shared with TRBD2. The length of the CDR3 is 22 residues. The germline gives CDR1 MDHEN, CDR2 SYDVKM. V gave up 3 bases and J gave up 4 bases; unmatched junction bases: 21. The CDR3: CASSFPGTGATGTSGRPETQYF. CDR3 bases: TGTGCCAGCAGTTTCCCCGGGACAGGGGCCACCGGGACTAGCGGGAGGCCAGAGACCCAGTACTTC.

The chain employs TRBV13 and TRBJ1-5; D unclear. The V gene's germline CDR1 is PRHDT and CDR2 FYEKMQ (reference sequence). The CDR3 contains 13 residues. Between the trimmed V and J ends, which lost 5 bases and 3 bases, there was a span of 8 bases. The CDR3, as DNA: TGTGCCAGCAGCGTCGGAGTCAATCAGCCCCAGCATTTT. Its protein product is CASSVGVNQPQHF.

This chain links TRBV4-3 with TRBJ2-7; 10 positions agree with TRBD2. The germline V gene encodes CDR1 LGHNA and CDR2 YSLEER. CDR3 length: 19 residues. V gave up 2 bases and J gave up 4 bases; unmatched junction bases: 17. CDR3 in amino acids: CASSQNSLLGLAEGYEQYF. The CDR3 DNA sequence: TGCGCCAGCAGCCAAAACTCTCTTCTCGGACTAGCGGAAGGATACGAGCAGTACTTC.

The chain carries TRBV30 and TRBJ2-7; possibly TRBD2 for D (5 bases). Deletions cut 4 bases from V and 3 bases from J, with 13 bases between. The germline gives CDR1 GTSNPN, CDR2 SVGIG (reference sequence). The CDR3 contains 13 residues. CDR3 nucleotides: TGTGCCTGGAATCGGGGTCGTCGCTACGAGCAGTACTTC. Translation: CAWNRGRRYEQYF.

This chain connects TRBV30 to TRBJ1-5; 8 nucleotides agree with TRBD1. Trimming took 3 bases from V and 0 from J; bases not matched to a gene: 4. There are 15 residues in the CDR3. Germline loops: CDR1 GTSNPN, CDR2 SVGIG (reference sequence). CDR3 in amino acids: CAWSQQGASNQPQHF. CDR3 sequence (DNA): TGTGCCTGGAGCCAGCAGGGGGCTAGCAATCAGCCCCAGCATTTT.

The V gene is TRBV7-8, the J gene TRBJ2-1; maybe TRBD2 (6 bases). The CDR3 covers 13 residues. Trimming shortened V by 4 bases and J by 8 bases, and 12 bases separated the two germline ends. Germline V lookup: CDR1 SGHVS, CDR2 FQNEAQ. Here the CDR3 DNA reads TGTGCCAGCAGCTATGGACTACAGGATGAGCAGTTCTTC. Its translation is CASSYGLQDEQFF.

This clone was seen just once. The V gene is TRBV7-8, the J gene TRBJ1-4, with no clear D. CDR1 is SGHVS, CDR2 FQNEAQ, per germline. The CDR3 sequence is 17 residues long. V lost 8 bases and J 0 bases, leaving 19 bases between the germline ends. The CDR3 coding sequence is TGTGCCAGCCGCCGAGGACGGGGTCCCGCAACTAATGAAAAACTGTTTTTT. Its protein product is CASRRGRGPATNEKLFF.

This rearrangement joins TRBV19 to TRBJ2-7, with TRBD2 identical over 9 bases. The CDR3 totals 15 residues. The V gene's germline CDR1 is LNHDA and CDR2 SQIVND (reference sequence). V was pared by 3 bases and J by 4 bases, with 7 bases of the junction left unmatched. The CDR3 loop is CASSMGGRAGYEQYF. Here the CDR3 DNA reads TGTGCCAGTAGTATGGGCGGGAGGGCCGGATACGAGCAGTACTTC.

The gene calls are TRBV7-9 and TRBJ2-6; D is ambiguous. CDR3 length: 16 amino acids. V gave up 5 bases and J gave up 0 bases, with 11 bases separating them. From germline, CDR1 is SEHNR and CDR2 FQNEAQ (reference sequence). The DNA of the CDR3 is TGTGCCAGCAGCCCCGCCTACGGCTCTGGGGCCAACGTCCTGACTTTC. As protein: CASSPAYGSGANVLTF.

This clone was recorded once. The chain carries TRBV11-1 and TRBJ2-1; no clear D. Per germline, CDR1 SGHAT and CDR2 FQDESV (reference sequence). Trimming removed 4 bases at V and 1 base at J, with 5 bases between. CDR3 size: 13 residues. CDR3 amino acids: CASSYGSYNEQFF. In DNA, the CDR3 is TGTGCCAGCAGCTACGGTTCCTACAATGAGCAGTTCTTC.

CDR3 coding DNA: TGCGCCAGCAGCTCGCCACAGGGAAGCTCCTACGAGCAGTACTTC. This encodes CASSSPQGSSYEQYF. The J gene is TRBJ2-7, the V gene TRBV5-1; D may be TRBD1 (6 bases). This CDR3 is 15 amino acids long. V dropped 3 bases and J dropped 0 bases, with 13 bases sitting between them. Germline V gene sequence: CDR1 SGHRS, CDR2 YFSETQ.

The rearrangement joins TRBV19 to TRBJ1-2; 9 positions match TRBD1. Germline V gene data show CDR1 as LNHDA and CDR2 as SQIVND (reference sequence). The CDR3 length is 17 residues. Trimming took 3 bases from V and 6 from J; bases not matched to a gene: 14. The CDR3 DNA reads TGTGCCAGTAGTATGGGACAGGGAGAAGGGTATTGGAATGGCTACACCTTC. Translated: CASSMGQGEGYWNGYTF.

This chain joins TRBV6-5 and TRBJ1-3; weak D call: TRBD1 (6 bases). With 4 bases removed from V and 3 bases from J, the gap between germline ends came to 13 bases. Germline V lookup: CDR1 MNHEY, CDR2 SVGAGI. The CDR3 has 15 residues. The CDR3 reads CASSLTGTGGNTIYF. CDR3 nucleotide sequence: TGTGCCAGCAGTTTAACAGGGACGGGTGGAAACACCATATATTTT.

This clone has only a few counts. The CDR3 DNA follows: TGTGCCAGCTGCGGGACTAGCGGGAGTCGGGAGCAGTACTTC. Residues: CASCGTSGSREQYF. This sequence joins TRBV27 and TRBJ2-7; 14 bases are shared with TRBD2. The germline V gene has CDR1 MNHEY and CDR2 SMNVEV (reference sequence). This CDR3 has 14 residues. V shed 8 bases and J 7 bases; nucleotides not matched to a gene: 7.

This chain connects TRBV6-6 to TRBJ2-5; 8 nucleotides agree with TRBD2. V dropped 4 bases and J dropped 7; count of bases not matched to a gene: 11. This CDR3 region has 15 residues. Germline assignment: CDR1 MNHNY and CDR2 SVGAGI (reference sequence). CDR3 in amino acids: CASSSTGRADGTQYF. The DNA for the CDR3 is TGTGCCAGCAGTTCAACCGGGAGGGCCGATGGGACCCAGTACTTC.

The chain carries TRBV5-1 and TRBJ2-7; D might be TRBD1 (5 bases). The CDR3 contains 15 residues. Trimming stripped 4 bases from V and 0 bases from J, with 14 bases between. Germline CDR1 is SGHRS and CDR2 is YFSETQ. CDR3 region: CASSAATGPSYEQYF. CDR3 sequence (DNA): TGCGCCAGCAGCGCCGCAACAGGACCCTCCTACGAGCAGTACTTC.

DNA for the CDR3: TGTGCCAGCAGTTTAAGCGGGCCGGCTGAAGCTTTCTTT. Encoded protein: CASSLSGPAEAFF. V and J are TRBV28 and TRBJ1-1; D is ambiguous. CDR1 is MDHEN and CDR2 is SYDVKM in the germline V gene. Trimming left V 2 bases short and J 6 bases short, with 10 bases between. The CDR3 is made up of 13 amino acids. Full variable domain (outside the CDR3, taken from reference TRBV28 and TRBJ1-1): DVKVTQSSRYLVKRTGEKVFLECVQDMDHENMFWYRQDPGLGLRLIYFSYDVKMKEKGDIPEGYSVSREKKERFSLILESASTNQTSMYLCASSLSGPAEAFFGQGTRLTVV.

Only one count was recorded for this clone. The rearrangement joins TRBV7-2 to TRBJ2-7, with a weak D call TRBD2 (5 bases). Deletions cut 4 bases from V and 3 bases from J, with 19 bases between. Germline lookup yields CDR1 SGHTA and CDR2 FQGNSA. This CDR3 is built from 16 residues. The CDR3 DNA is TGTGCCAGCAGCTCCTGGGGTAGTAGCGTTATCTACGAGCAGTACTTC. It translates to CASSSWGSSVIYEQYF.

The J gene is TRBJ1-1, the V gene TRBV30; 9 positions match TRBD1. The CDR3 is made up of 14 amino acids. The junction had 9 bases not matched to a gene; V was cut back by 3 bases and J by 7 bases. Germline V gene sequence: CDR1 GTSNPN, CDR2 SVGIG (reference sequence). CDR3: CAWRKQGAGNEAFF. CDR3 nucleotides: TGTGCCTGGAGGAAACAGGGGGCGGGGAATGAAGCTTTCTTT. The whole variable domain, filled in from reference TRBV30 and TRBJ1-1, reads SQTIHQWPATLVQPVGSPLSLECTVEGTSNPNLYWYRQAAGRGLQLLFYSVGIGQISSEVPQNLSASRPQDRQFILSSKKLLLSDSGFYLCAWRKQGAGNEAFFGQGTRLTVV.